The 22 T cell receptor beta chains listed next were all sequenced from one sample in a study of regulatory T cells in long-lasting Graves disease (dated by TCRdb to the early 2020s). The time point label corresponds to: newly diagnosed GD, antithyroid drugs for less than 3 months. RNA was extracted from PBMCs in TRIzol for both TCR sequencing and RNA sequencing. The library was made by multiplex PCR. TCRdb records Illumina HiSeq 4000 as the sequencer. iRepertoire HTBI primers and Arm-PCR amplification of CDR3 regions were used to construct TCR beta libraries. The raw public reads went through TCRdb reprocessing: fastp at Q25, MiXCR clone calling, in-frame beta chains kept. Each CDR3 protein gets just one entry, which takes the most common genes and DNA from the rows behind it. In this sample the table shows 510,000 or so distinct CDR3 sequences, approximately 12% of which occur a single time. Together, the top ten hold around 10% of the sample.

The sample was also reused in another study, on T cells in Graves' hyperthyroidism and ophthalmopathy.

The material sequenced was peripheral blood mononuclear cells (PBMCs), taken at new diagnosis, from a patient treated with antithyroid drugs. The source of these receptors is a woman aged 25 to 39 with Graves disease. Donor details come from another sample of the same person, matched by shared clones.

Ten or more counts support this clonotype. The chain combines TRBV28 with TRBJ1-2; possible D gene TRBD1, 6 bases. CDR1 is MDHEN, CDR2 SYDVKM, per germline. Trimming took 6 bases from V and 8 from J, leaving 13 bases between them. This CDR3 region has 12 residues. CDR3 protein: CASRQGLEGYTF. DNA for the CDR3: TGTGCCAGCAGACAGGGCCTGGAGGGCTACACCTTC.

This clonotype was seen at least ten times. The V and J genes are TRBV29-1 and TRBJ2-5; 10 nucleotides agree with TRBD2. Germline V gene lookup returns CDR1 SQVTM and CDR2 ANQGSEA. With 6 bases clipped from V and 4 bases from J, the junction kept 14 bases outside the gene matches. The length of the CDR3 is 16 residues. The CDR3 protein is CSVIPGTSGIVETQYF. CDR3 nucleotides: TGCAGCGTCATACCGGGAACTAGCGGGATAGTAGAGACCCAGTACTTC.

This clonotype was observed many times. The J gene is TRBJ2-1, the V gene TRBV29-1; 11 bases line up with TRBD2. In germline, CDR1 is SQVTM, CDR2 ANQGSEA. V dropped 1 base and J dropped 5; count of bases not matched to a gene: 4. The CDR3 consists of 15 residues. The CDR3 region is CSVEVPSGRNNEQFF. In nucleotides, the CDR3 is TGCAGCGTTGAAGTGCCTAGCGGGAGGAACAATGAGCAGTTCTTC.

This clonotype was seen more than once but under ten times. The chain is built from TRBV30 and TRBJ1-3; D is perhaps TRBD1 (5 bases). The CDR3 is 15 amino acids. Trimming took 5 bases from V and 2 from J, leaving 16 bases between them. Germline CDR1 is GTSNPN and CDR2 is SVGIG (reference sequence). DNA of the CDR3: TGTGCCTGGGGTAGGGGCTCTGGGGCTGGAAACACCATATATTTT. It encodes CAWGRGSGAGNTIYF.

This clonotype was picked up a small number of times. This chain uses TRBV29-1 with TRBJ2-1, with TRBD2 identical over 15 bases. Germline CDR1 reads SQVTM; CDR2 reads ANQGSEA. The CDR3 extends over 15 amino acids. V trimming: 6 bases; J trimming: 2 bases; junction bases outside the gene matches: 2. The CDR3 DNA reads TGCAGCGTCGGACTAGCGGGAGGGGCCTACAATGAGCAGTTCTTC. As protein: CSVGLAGGAYNEQFF.

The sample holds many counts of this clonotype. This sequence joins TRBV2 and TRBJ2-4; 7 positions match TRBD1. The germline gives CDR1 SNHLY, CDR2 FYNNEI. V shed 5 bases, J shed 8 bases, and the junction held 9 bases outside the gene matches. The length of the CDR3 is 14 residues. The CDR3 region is CASSLQGRGDIQYF. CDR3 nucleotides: TGTGCCAGCAGTCTACAGGGGCGAGGAGACATTCAGTACTTC.

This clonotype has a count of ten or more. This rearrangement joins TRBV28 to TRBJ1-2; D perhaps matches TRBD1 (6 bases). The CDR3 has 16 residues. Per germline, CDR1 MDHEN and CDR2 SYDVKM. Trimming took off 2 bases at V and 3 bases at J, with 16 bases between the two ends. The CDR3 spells CASSLHSGAFDYGYTF. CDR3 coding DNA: TGTGCCAGCAGTTTACATTCGGGGGCCTTTGACTATGGCTACACCTTC.

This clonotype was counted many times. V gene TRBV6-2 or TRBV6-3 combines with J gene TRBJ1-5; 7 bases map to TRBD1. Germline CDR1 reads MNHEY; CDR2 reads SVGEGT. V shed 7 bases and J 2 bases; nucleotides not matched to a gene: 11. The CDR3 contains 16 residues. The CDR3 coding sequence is TGTGCCAGCAAGGCGGGGACAGAGATTCGCAATCAGCCCCAGCATTTT. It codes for CASKAGTEIRNQPQHF.

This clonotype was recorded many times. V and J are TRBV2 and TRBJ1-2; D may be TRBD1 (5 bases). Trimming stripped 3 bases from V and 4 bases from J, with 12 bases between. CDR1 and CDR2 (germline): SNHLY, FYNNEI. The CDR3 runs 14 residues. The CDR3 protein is CASSELGPRYGYTF. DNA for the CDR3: TGTGCCAGCAGTGAGTTGGGACCACGCTATGGCTACACCTTC.

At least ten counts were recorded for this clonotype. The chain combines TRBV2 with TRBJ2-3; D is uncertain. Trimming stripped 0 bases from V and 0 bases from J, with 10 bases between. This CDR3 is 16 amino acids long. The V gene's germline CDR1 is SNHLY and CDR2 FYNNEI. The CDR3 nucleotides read TGTGCCAGCAGTGAAGCCCGGGCCTCTAGCACAGATACGCAGTATTTT. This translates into CASSEARASSTDTQYF. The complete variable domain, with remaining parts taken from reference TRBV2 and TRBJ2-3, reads EPEVTQTPSHQVTQMGQEVILRCVPISNHLYFYWYRQILGQKVEFLVSFYNNEISEKSEIFDDQFSVERPDGSNFTLKIRSTKLEDSAMYFCASSEARASSTDTQYFGPGTRLTVL.

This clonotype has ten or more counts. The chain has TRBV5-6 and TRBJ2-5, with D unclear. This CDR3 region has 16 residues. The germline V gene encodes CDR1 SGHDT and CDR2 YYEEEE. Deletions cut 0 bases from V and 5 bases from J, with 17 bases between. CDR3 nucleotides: TGTGCCAGCAGCTTGGCCGGTAACGGCGTATGGGAGACCCAGTACTTC. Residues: CASSLAGNGVWETQYF.

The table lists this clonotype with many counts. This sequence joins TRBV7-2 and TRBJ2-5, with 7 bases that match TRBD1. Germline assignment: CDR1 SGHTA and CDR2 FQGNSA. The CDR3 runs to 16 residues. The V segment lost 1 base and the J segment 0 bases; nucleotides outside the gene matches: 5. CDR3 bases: TGTGCCAGCAGCTTAGGACCACAGGGGTACCAAGAGACCCAGTACTTC. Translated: CASSLGPQGYQETQYF.

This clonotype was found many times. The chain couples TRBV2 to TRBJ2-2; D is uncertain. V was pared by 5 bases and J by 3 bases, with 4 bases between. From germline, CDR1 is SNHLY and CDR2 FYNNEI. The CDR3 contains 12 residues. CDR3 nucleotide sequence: TGTGCCAGCAGTACAGACACCGGGGAGCTGTTTTTT. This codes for CASSTDTGELFF. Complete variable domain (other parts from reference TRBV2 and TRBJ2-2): EPEVTQTPSHQVTQMGQEVILRCVPISNHLYFYWYRQILGQKVEFLVSFYNNEISEKSEIFDDQFSVERPDGSNFTLKIRSTKLEDSAMYFCASSTDTGELFFGEGSRLTVL.

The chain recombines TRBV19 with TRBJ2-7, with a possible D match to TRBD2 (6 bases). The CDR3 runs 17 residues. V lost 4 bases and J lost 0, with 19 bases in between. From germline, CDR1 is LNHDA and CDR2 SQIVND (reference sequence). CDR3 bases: TGTGCCAGTAGTAAAGGTAGCGGAGGAAGAGGCTCCTACGAGCAGTACTTC. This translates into CASSKGSGGRGSYEQYF.

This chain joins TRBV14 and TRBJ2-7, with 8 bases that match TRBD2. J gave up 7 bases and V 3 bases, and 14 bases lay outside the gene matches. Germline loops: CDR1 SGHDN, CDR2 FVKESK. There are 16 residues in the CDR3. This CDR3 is CASSHPRSGGVGEQYF. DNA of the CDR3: TGTGCCAGCAGCCATCCCCGCTCGGGAGGGGTGGGGGAGCAGTACTTC.

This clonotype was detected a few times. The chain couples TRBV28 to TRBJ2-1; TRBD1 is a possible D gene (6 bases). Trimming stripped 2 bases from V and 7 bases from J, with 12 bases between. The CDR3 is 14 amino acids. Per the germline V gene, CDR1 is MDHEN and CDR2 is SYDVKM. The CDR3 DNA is TGTGCCAGCAGTTTAGCCCTAGGGGGTAATGAGCAGTTCTTC. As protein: CASSLALGGNEQFF.

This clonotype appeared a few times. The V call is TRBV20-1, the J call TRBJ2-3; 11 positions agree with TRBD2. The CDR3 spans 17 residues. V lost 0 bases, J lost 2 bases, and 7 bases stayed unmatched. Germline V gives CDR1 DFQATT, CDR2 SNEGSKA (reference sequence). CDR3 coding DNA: TGCAGTGCTAGAGATTGGCTAGCGGGAGGTTCCACAGATACGCAGTATTTT. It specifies CSARDWLAGGSTDTQYF.

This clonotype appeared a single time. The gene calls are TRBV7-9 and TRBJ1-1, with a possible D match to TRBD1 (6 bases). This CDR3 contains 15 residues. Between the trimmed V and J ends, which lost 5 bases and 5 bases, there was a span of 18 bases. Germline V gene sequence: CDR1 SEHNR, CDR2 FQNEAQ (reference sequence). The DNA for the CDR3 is TGTGCCAGCAGCACCCCGGAGAGGGGGGTTACTGAAGCTTTCTTT. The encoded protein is CASSTPERGVTEAFF.

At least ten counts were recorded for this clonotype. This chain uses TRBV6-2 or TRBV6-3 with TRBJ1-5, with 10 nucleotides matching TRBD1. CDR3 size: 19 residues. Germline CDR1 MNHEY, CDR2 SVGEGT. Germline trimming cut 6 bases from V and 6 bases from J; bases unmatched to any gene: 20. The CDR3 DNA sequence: TGTGCCAGCAGCCCCAAGGTGGGGGACAGGGGTTTGTCAAGTCAGCCCCAGCATTTT. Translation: CASSPKVGDRGLSSQPQHF.

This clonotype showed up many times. For the CDR3, the DNA is TGTGCCAGCAGTTTGCAGGGCGATGAGCAGTTCTTC. It codes for CASSLQGDEQFF. The genes are TRBV12-3 or TRBV12-4 and TRBJ2-1; a possible D gene is TRBD1 (5 bases). Trimming took 3 bases from V and 8 from J, leaving 8 bases between them. This CDR3 region has 12 residues.

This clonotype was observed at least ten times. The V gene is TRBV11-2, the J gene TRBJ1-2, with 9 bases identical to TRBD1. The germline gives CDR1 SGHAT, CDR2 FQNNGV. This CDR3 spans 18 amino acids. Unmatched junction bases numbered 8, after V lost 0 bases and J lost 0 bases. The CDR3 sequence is CASSLDGTGSRPNYGYTF. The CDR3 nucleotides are TGTGCCAGCAGCTTAGATGGGACAGGGAGCCGACCTAACTATGGCTACACCTTC. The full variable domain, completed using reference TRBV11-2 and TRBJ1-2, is EAGVAQSPRYKIIEKRQSVAFWCNPISGHATLYWYQQILGQGPKLLIQFQNNGVVDDSQLPKDRFSAERLKGVDSTLKIQPAKLEDSAVYLCASSLDGTGSRPNYGYTFGSGTRLTVV.

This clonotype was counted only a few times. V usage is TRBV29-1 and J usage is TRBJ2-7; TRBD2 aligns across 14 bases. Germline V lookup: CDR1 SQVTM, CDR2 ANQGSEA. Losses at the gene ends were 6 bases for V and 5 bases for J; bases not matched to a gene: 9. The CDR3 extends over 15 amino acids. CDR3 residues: CSVGTSGSRSNEQYF. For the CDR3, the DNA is TGCAGCGTGGGGACTAGCGGGAGCAGGAGTAACGAGCAGTACTTC.